The entry below describes one T cell receptor beta chain. As yet, its antigen is unknown. The data originate from a study of cytomegalovirus exposure and HLA in healthy donors. Study observations and caveats: There were about 160 TCR beta chains listed as cytomegalovirus-associated.

The repertoire was sequenced with immunoSEQ multiplex PCR; TCRdb's copy has only in-frame clones and lacks some. This sample has about 110,000 clones, with roughly 90% found just once. Sample: PBMCs. This clonotype was sampled from a woman aged 25-40 years in good health and CMV-seropositive.

The CDR3 DNA reads as TGTGCCAGCAGCCCTTACCAGCGGGAGGCAGACGAGCAGTACTTC. Its translation is CASSPYQREADEQYF. The rearrangement joins TRBV7-9 to TRBJ2-7, with TRBD2 matching over 9 bases. V lost 5 bases to trimming and J lost 5 bases; unmatched junction nucleotides: 10. This CDR3 contains 15 residues. CDR1 and CDR2 from the germline V gene are SEHNR and FQNEAQ (reference sequence). Using reference TRBV7-9 and TRBJ2-7 for the parts outside the CDR3, the full variable domain is DTGVSQNPRHKITKRGQNVTFRCDPISEHNRLYWYRQTLGQGPEFLTYFQNEAQLEKSRLLSDRFSAERPKGSFSTLEIQRTEQGDSAMYLCASSPYQREADEQYFGPGTRLTVT.